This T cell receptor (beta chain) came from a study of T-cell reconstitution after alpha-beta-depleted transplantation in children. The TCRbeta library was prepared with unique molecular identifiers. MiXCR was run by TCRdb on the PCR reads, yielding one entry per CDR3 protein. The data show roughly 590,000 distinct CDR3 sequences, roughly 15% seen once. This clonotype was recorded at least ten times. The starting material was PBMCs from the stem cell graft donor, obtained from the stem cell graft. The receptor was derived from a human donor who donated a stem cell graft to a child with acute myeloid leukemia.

The CDR3 loop reads CSARPSRSSHEQYF. CDR3 coding DNA: TGCAGTGCTAGACCCTCCAGGAGTAGCCACGAGCAGTACTTC. This chain joins TRBV20-1 and TRBJ2-7; D gene unclear. With 2 bases removed from V and 5 bases from J, the gap between germline ends came to 16 bases. The CDR3 has 14 amino acids. Per the germline V gene, CDR1 is DFQATT and CDR2 is SNEGSKA (reference sequence).